This entry lists 14 T cell receptor beta chains sequenced from one sample in a study of blood T cell repertoires in COVID-19. Clones were read by immunoSEQ multiplex PCR, and TCRdb kept only the in-frame ones, dropping some. Of under 500,000 clones in the sample, 80% to 90% are singletons; the top ten hold around 1.1%. The specimen was PBMCs or T cells enriched from blood (not recorded which). The receptors derive from a man aged 30-40 years who had recovered from COVID-19.

The chain uses TRBV15 and TRBJ2-5, with 9 bases aligning to TRBD2. In germline, CDR1 is LNHNV, CDR2 YYDKDF (reference sequence). This CDR3 has 14 amino acids. Unmatched junction bases numbered 1, after V lost 0 bases and J lost 5 bases. This chain's CDR3 is CATSRDAGGETQYF. CDR3 nucleotide sequence: TGTGCCACCAGCAGAGATGCGGGGGGGGAGACCCAGTACTTC.

The rearrangement joins TRBV9 to TRBJ2-7; 10 bases match TRBD1. Germline CDR1 SGDLS, CDR2 YYNGEE. CDR3 length: 14 amino acids. Germline trimming cut 4 bases from V and 4 bases from J; bases unmatched to any gene: 5. The CDR3 sequence is CASSRDRGTYEQYF. In nucleotides, the CDR3 is TGTGCCAGCAGCCGGGACAGGGGTACTTACGAGCAGTACTTC.

The chain uses TRBV25-1 and TRBJ2-2, with D unresolved. The germline V and J ends were trimmed by 5 bases and 7 bases, with 14 bases remaining between them. Germline loops: CDR1 MGHDK, CDR2 SYGVNS. This CDR3 has 14 amino acids. The CDR3: CASSTEHLGGELFF. CDR3 DNA sequence: TGTGCCAGCAGTACAGAACATCTTGGCGGGGAGCTGTTTTTT. The full variable domain, in which reference TRBV25-1 and TRBJ2-2 provide the parts outside the CDR3, is EADIYQTPRYLVIGTGKKITLECSQTMGHDKMYWYQQDPGMELHLIHYSYGVNSTEKGDLSSESTVSRIRTEHFPLTLESARPSHTSQYLCASSTEHLGGELFFGEGSRLTVL.

The rearrangement uses TRBV5-5 and TRBJ1-1; perhaps TRBD1 as D (5 bases). The germline CDR1 and CDR2 sequences are SGHKS and YYEKEE (reference sequence). Trimming removed 4 bases from V and 4 bases from J, with 14 bases in between. The CDR3 runs 14 residues. The DNA of the CDR3 is TGTGCCAGCAGCCACCGGGGGGTAGGCACTGAAGCTTTCTTT. Translated, it gives CASSHRGVGTEAFF.

CDR3 nucleotides: TGTGCCAGCAGTTACGGGGGCGTGGGCACTGAAGCTTTCTTT. Its translation: CASSYGGVGTEAFF. The chain recombines TRBV6-5 with TRBJ1-1, with D perhaps TRBD1 (6 bases). Per germline, CDR1 MNHEY and CDR2 SVGAGI. V gave up 2 bases and J gave up 4 bases, with 11 bases separating them. CDR3 size: 14 residues.

The chain combines TRBV10-2 with TRBJ1-5; 8 bases are a match to TRBD1. The V and J ends lost 3 bases and 6 bases, in that order; junction bases with no gene match: 4. This CDR3 is 14 amino acids long. Germline lookup yields CDR1 WSHSY and CDR2 SAAADI. DNA for the CDR3: TGCGCCAGCAGTGAACAGGGGGGTCGTCAGCCCCAGCATTTT. Protein product: CASSEQGGRQPQHF.

The chain combines TRBV18 with TRBJ2-7; 9 bases line up with TRBD1. The CDR3 is 15 residues long. Germline CDR1 reads KGHSH; CDR2 reads LQKENI. V was clipped by 5 bases and J by 7 bases; unmatched bases: 12. In nucleotides, the CDR3 is TGTGCCAGCTCATCCGGGACAGGGAGGCCTTGGGAGCAGTACTTC. This sequence encodes CASSSGTGRPWEQYF.

The rearrangement links TRBV2 to TRBJ1-2, with no clear D. Germline CDR1 reads SNHLY; CDR2 reads FYNNEI. This CDR3 contains 12 residues. The ends were cut back, 7 bases at V and 5 bases at J, with 11 bases in the middle. The CDR3 DNA reads as TGTGCCAGCACCGCGGGATTTTATGGCTACACCTTC. This translates into CASTAGFYGYTF.

This rearrangement joins TRBV19 to TRBJ1-4; possible D gene TRBD1, 5 bases. The V gene's germline CDR1 is LNHDA and CDR2 SQIVND (reference sequence). The CDR3 extends over 14 amino acids. V lost 9 bases and J lost 0, with 11 bases in between. The CDR3 DNA is TGTGCCAGCCGGGACTGGTCAACTAATGAAAAACTGTTTTTT. Translation gives CASRDWSTNEKLFF.

The V call is TRBV4-1, the J call TRBJ2-7, with a tentative D call TRBD2 (5 bases). Germline CDR1 and CDR2: MGHRA and YSYEKL. The V end was cut by 5 bases, the J end by 0 bases, with 17 bases between. This CDR3 contains 16 residues. CDR3 in amino acids: CASSYEPDSSSYEQYF. CDR3 DNA: TGCGCCAGCAGCTATGAACCGGACTCTAGCTCCTACGAGCAGTACTTC.

This chain links TRBV27 with TRBJ2-1, with TRBD2 identical over 11 bases. Unmatched junction bases numbered 6, after V lost 7 bases and J lost 10 bases. Germline V gene sequence: CDR1 MNHEY, CDR2 SMNVEV (reference sequence). The CDR3 has 13 residues. The CDR3 DNA reads TGTGCCAGCATGGTAGCGGGAGGGCCGGAGCAGTTCTTC. It translates to CASMVAGGPEQFF.

The chain employs TRBV10-3 and TRBJ1-2, with D uncertain. CDR1 is ENHRY and CDR2 is SYGVKD in the germline V gene. The V end lost 0 bases, the J end lost 4 bases, and 9 bases lay between the germline ends. This CDR3 has 14 residues. The CDR3 sequence: CAISESGISYGYTF. The DNA of the CDR3 is TGTGCCATCAGTGAGTCCGGGATCTCCTATGGCTACACCTTC.

The chain links TRBV19 to TRBJ1-1; D is undetermined. Germline V CDR1 and CDR2: LNHDA, SQIVND (reference sequence). This CDR3 has 14 residues. Trimming shortened V by 5 bases and J by 2 bases, and 12 bases separated the two germline ends. In nucleotides, the CDR3 is TGTGCCAGTAGTTACCGGGAGCCAAACACTGAAGCTTTCTTT. Translated, it gives CASSYREPNTEAFF.

This sequence joins TRBV25-1 and TRBJ1-1; no reliable D call. The germline CDR1 and CDR2 sequences are MGHDK and SYGVNS. Trimming cost V 7 bases and J 1 base, with 10 bases left between them. This CDR3 has 13 residues. The CDR3 region is CASTSHGNTEAFF. In DNA, the CDR3 is TGTGCCAGCACCTCGCACGGGAACACTGAAGCTTTCTTT.